One sample yielded the 4 T cell receptor beta chains listed below, sequenced in a study of T cells in localized non-small cell lung cancer. TCRdb keeps only in-frame clones here, not all; method: immunoSEQ multiplex PCR. The table includes 45,000 to 70,000 clones, roughly 88% detected once. Sequenced material: peripheral blood, taken before any cancer treatment. Every receptor here comes from a woman aged 35 to 70 with stage I lung adenocarcinoma.

The gene calls are TRBV7-6 and TRBJ2-1; D is ambiguous. V was cut by 5 bases and J by 4 bases, with 9 bases left in between. The CDR3 sequence is 13 residues long. Germline V CDR1 and CDR2: SGHVS, FNYEAQ. This CDR3 reads CASSLNRYNEQFF. The CDR3 region has the DNA TGTGCCAGCAGCCTGAATAGGTACAATGAGCAGTTCTTC.

Concerning this clone itself: At the DNA level, this CDR3 is encoded by other sequences in the same sample as well. The chain recombines TRBV5-1 with TRBJ2-2, with 10 bases that match TRBD1. J lost 6 bases, V lost 3 bases, and 2 bases had no gene match. CDR3 length equals 14 residues. The germline gives CDR1 SGHRS, CDR2 YFSETQ. CDR3 sequence reads: CASSWGQGSGELFF. CDR3 sequence (DNA): TGCGCCAGCAGCTGGGGACAGGGGTCCGGGGAGCTGTTTTTT.

The chain joins TRBV7-9 to TRBJ1-1; D is unresolved. CDR1 and CDR2 from the germline V gene are SEHNR and FQNEAQ (reference sequence). V dropped 1 base and J dropped 6 bases, with 12 bases sitting between them. This CDR3 comprises 14 residues. The CDR3 bases are TGTGCCAGCAGCTTAGAGGCTGGTTCTCCTGAAGCTTTCTTT. Protein product: CASSLEAGSPEAFF.

This clone turned up a few times. The rearrangement uses TRBV5-4 and TRBJ2-7, with a weak D call TRBD1 (6 bases). Trimming stripped 2 bases from V and 5 bases from J, with 11 bases between. The length of the CDR3 is 13 residues. Germline CDR1 reads SGHNT; CDR2 reads YYREEE (reference sequence). CDR3 DNA sequence: TGTGCCAGCAGCTTACAGGGTGGCCACGAGCAGTACTTC. Translating gives CASSLQGGHEQYF.